One and the same sample provided the 27 T cell receptor beta chains below, sequenced in a study of T cell responses to AZD1222 COVID-19 vaccine. Using immunoSEQ multiplex PCR, the repertoire was profiled, and TCRdb retains in-frame clones only, with some absent. The sample comprises 75,000 to 90,000 clones, roughly nine tenths of which are singletons, and 2% to 3% rests with the top ten. Sequences were derived from peripheral blood, sampled on day 0 of AZD1222 vaccination. These receptors were collected from an adult in good health.

This clone was observed a single time. The chain carries TRBV5-8 and TRBJ2-2; TRBD1 agrees at 9 bases. There are 16 residues in the CDR3. V was clipped by 0 bases and J by 1 base; unmatched bases: 1. Germline CDR1 SGHTS, CDR2 YDEGEE. CDR3 protein: CASSLGTGENTGELFF. For the CDR3, the DNA is TGTGCCAGCAGCTTGGGGACAGGGGAGAACACCGGGGAGCTGTTTTTT.

There are a few counts of this clone. The sample carries other DNA sequences with the same CDR3. The CDR3 DNA sequence: TGTGCCAGCAGTGCCACTAGCGGGGGCACAGATACGCAGTATTTT. It encodes CASSATSGGTDTQYF. The chain is built from TRBV6-4 and TRBJ2-3; 10 bases agree with TRBD2. The trim removed 4 bases at V and 1 base at J, leaving 2 bases unmatched. The germline gives CDR1 MRHNA, CDR2 SNTAGT. The CDR3 is 15 residues long.

This chain joins TRBV7-9 and TRBJ2-1, with D perhaps TRBD1 (5 bases). The CDR3 sequence is 11 residues long. The germline CDR1 and CDR2 sequences are SEHNR and FQNEAQ (reference sequence). V was pared by 7 bases and J by 7 bases, with 8 bases between. The CDR3 DNA follows: TGTGCCAGCACCCAGGGAAATGAGCAGTTCTTC. Translating it yields CASTQGNEQFF.

V and J are TRBV20-1 and TRBJ2-5, with D tentatively TRBD2 (5 bases). Trimming removed 6 bases at V and 5 bases at J, with 10 bases between. The CDR3 covers 11 residues. Germline CDR1 is DFQATT and CDR2 is SNEGSKA (reference sequence). The chain's CDR3 is CSAGGGETQYF. In DNA form, the CDR3 reads TGCAGTGCAGGAGGTGGGGAGACCCAGTACTTC.

This clone was counted between two and nine times. The rearrangement joins TRBV19 to TRBJ1-5; the match to TRBD1 covers 9 bases. Germline lookup yields CDR1 LNHDA and CDR2 SQIVND (reference sequence). Trimming took 5 bases from V and 7 from J; bases not matched to a gene: 9. The CDR3 consists of 15 residues. The CDR3 sequence is CASSLGTGYGQPQHF. The CDR3 region has the DNA TGTGCCAGTAGTCTAGGGACAGGGTACGGGCAGCCCCAGCATTTT.

This rearrangement joins TRBV25-1 to TRBJ2-7; TRBD1 matches 7 bases. This CDR3 region has 14 residues. Germline V lookup: CDR1 MGHDK, CDR2 SYGVNS. J lost 3 bases, V lost 3 bases, and 5 bases had no gene match. The CDR3 is CASSDPGQNYEQYF. The DNA for the CDR3 is TGTGCCAGCAGTGACCCGGGACAGAACTACGAGCAGTACTTC.

This chain uses TRBV5-1 with TRBJ2-7; TRBD2 matches 10 bases. In germline, CDR1 is SGHRS, CDR2 YFSETQ. The CDR3 loop spans 16 amino acids. V lost 0 bases to trimming and J lost 0 bases; unmatched junction nucleotides: 3. The DNA of the CDR3 is TGCGCCAGCAGCTTGGCCGGGACTAGCGACTCCTACGAGCAGTACTTC. This translates into CASSLAGTSDSYEQYF.

The gene calls are TRBV7-8 and TRBJ2-3, with D maybe TRBD1 (5 bases). Trimming shortened V by 5 bases and J by 4 bases, and 16 bases separated the two germline ends. This CDR3 region has 15 residues. Germline V gives CDR1 SGHVS, CDR2 FQNEAQ. The DNA for the CDR3 is TGTGCCAGCAGCACTTGGGGCGGTCGGGCAGATACGCAGTATTTT. Its translation: CASSTWGGRADTQYF.

This chain connects TRBV18 to TRBJ1-2, with 11 positions matching TRBD1. The germline V gene has CDR1 KGHSH and CDR2 LQKENI. V trimming: 3 bases; J trimming: 8 bases; junction bases outside the gene matches: 2. CDR3 length equals 13 residues. This CDR3 reads CASSPGTGGGYTF. CDR3 bases: TGTGCCAGCTCACCTGGGACAGGGGGAGGCTACACCTTC. Full variable domain (remainder filled in from reference TRBV18 and TRBJ1-2): NAGVMQNPRHLVRRRGQEARLRCSPMKGHSHVYWYRQLPEEGLKFMVYLQKENIIDESGMPKERFSAEFPKEGPSILRIQQVVRGDSAAYFCASSPGTGGGYTFGSGTRLTVV.

The chain uses TRBV7-9 and TRBJ1-2, with D maybe TRBD1 (5 bases). The CDR3 runs 14 residues. Germline CDR1 and CDR2: SEHNR and FQNEAQ (reference sequence). V lost 1 base and J lost 6, with 12 bases in between. CDR3 residues: CASSLVLGLNGYTF. The CDR3, as DNA: TGTGCCAGCAGCTTAGTGTTGGGGCTCAATGGCTACACCTTC.

The chain joins TRBV6-5 to TRBJ1-1; D is perhaps TRBD1 (5 bases). V was pared by 6 bases and J by 7 bases, with 12 bases between. The CDR3 sequence is 12 residues long. Germline V CDR1 and CDR2: MNHEY, SVGAGI. CDR3 sequence reads: CASSPQQGEAFF. The DNA for the CDR3 is TGTGCCAGCAGCCCCCAGCAGGGTGAAGCTTTCTTT.

This clone appeared a single time. V is TRBV2 and J is TRBJ2-1; 10 bases align to TRBD2. Germline CDR1 is SNHLY and CDR2 is FYNNEI. J lost 9 bases, V lost 6 bases, and 8 bases had no gene match. The length of the CDR3 is 14 residues. Here the CDR3 reads CASSRLAGYGEQFF. The CDR3 DNA is TGTGCCAGCAGCCGACTAGCGGGTTACGGTGAGCAGTTCTTC.

The V and J genes are TRBV10-2 and TRBJ1-2; D is perhaps TRBD1 (5 bases). V lost 5 bases, J lost 3 bases, and 10 bases lay in between. Germline CDR1 reads WSHSY; CDR2 reads SAAADI. The CDR3 sequence is 13 residues long. The CDR3 protein is CASSLMTDYGYTF. CDR3 bases: TGCGCCAGCAGTCTGATGACAGACTATGGCTACACCTTC.

J is TRBJ2-7 and V is TRBV30; possibly TRBD1 for D (7 bases). Per germline, CDR1 GTSNPN and CDR2 SVGIG (reference sequence). Trimming stripped 3 bases from V and 3 bases from J, with 18 bases between. The CDR3 runs 15 residues. In DNA form, the CDR3 reads TGTGCCTGGAGCAACGAGGCAGGGGGAGGCTACGAGCAGTACTTC. This codes for CAWSNEAGGGYEQYF.

The rearrangement joins TRBV3-1 (or the pseudogene TRBV3-2) to TRBJ2-3; 11 bases are a match to TRBD2. V shed 2 bases and J 5 bases; nucleotides not matched to a gene: 3. Germline CDR1 is LGHDT and CDR2 is YNNKEL (reference sequence). There are 15 residues in the CDR3. For the CDR3, the DNA is TGTGCCAGCAGCCAAAGACTAGCGGGAATAGATACGCAGTATTTT. Its translation: CASSQRLAGIDTQYF.

This sequence joins TRBV2 and TRBJ2-2; unclear D gene. Trimming left V 2 bases short and J 7 bases short, with 8 bases between. The germline V gene has CDR1 SNHLY and CDR2 FYNNEI. This CDR3 region has 13 residues. The CDR3 sequence is CASSELGGGELFF. CDR3 sequence (DNA): TGTGCCAGCAGTGAATTGGGCGGCGGGGAGCTGTTTTTT. Based on the CDR3 plus reference TRBV2 and TRBJ2-2, the full variable domain is EPEVTQTPSHQVTQMGQEVILRCVPISNHLYFYWYRQILGQKVEFLVSFYNNEISEKSEIFDDQFSVERPDGSNFTLKIRSTKLEDSAMYFCASSELGGGELFFGEGSRLTVL.

This sequence joins TRBV7-2 and TRBJ1-2; no clear D. Trimming cost V 5 bases and J 5 bases, with 9 bases left between them. CDR1 and CDR2 (germline): SGHTA, FQGNSA. The CDR3 spans 12 residues. CDR3 sequence: CASSPRRYGYTF. The CDR3 nucleotides are TGTGCCAGCAGCCCCCGACGGTATGGCTACACCTTC.

The chain is built from TRBV6-1 and TRBJ1-2, with a weak D call TRBD1 (5 bases). Germline V gene lookup returns CDR1 MNHNS and CDR2 SASEGT. This CDR3 contains 15 residues. The V end was cut by 0 bases, the J end by 7 bases, with 15 bases between. The CDR3 coding sequence is TGTGCCAGCAGTGAAGCGGGGACTACTCTTGGTGGCTACACCTTC. Residues: CASSEAGTTLGGYTF.

The chain has TRBV15 and TRBJ1-1; D is unresolved. The ends were cut back, 4 bases at V and 5 bases at J, with 17 bases in the middle. The CDR3 has 15 residues. Germline CDR1 and CDR2: LNHNV and YYDKDF (reference sequence). CDR3 sequence (DNA): TGTGCCACCAGCATTACCCCATGGGTTCGGACTGAAGCTTTCTTT. Residues: CATSITPWVRTEAFF.

The DNA for the CDR3 is TGTGCCAGCAGAATTAGCCCCCTCCCCTCCAGGACAGAGGGTAACTACACCTTC. Its translation: CASRISPLPSRTEGNYTF. J is TRBJ1-2 and V is TRBV11-2; the D gene is possibly TRBD1 (6 bases). Germline loops: CDR1 SGHAT, CDR2 FQNNGV. The CDR3 loop spans 18 amino acids. Trimming left V 6 bases short and J 10 bases short, with 33 bases between.

This clone has only one observation. J is TRBJ1-6 and V is TRBV19; 7 bases align to TRBD1. Germline-derived CDR1 and CDR2 are LNHDA and SQIVND (reference sequence). The junction had 7 bases not matched to a gene; V was cut back by 4 bases and J by 7 bases. CDR3 length: 15 amino acids. In nucleotides, the CDR3 is TGTGCCAGTAGTAAACAGGGGCTGGGGAATTCACCCCTCCACTTT. As protein: CASSKQGLGNSPLHF.

V gene TRBV11-2 combines with J gene TRBJ2-2, with D possibly matching TRBD1 (5 bases). CDR3 size: 13 residues. The germline CDR1 and CDR2 sequences are SGHAT and FQNNGV. V dropped 6 bases and J dropped 4 bases, with 9 bases sitting between them. CDR3 DNA sequence: TGTGCCAGCAGAGTGCAGGGCACCGGGGAGCTGTTTTTT. Amino acid sequence: CASRVQGTGELFF.

This chain connects TRBV29-1 to TRBJ2-7; 7 bases agree with TRBD2. This CDR3 is 14 amino acids long. Trimming took 4 bases from V and 5 from J; bases not matched to a gene: 11. CDR1 and CDR2 (germline): SQVTM, ANQGSEA. In DNA form, the CDR3 reads TGCAGCGTTGCCCCCGACAAGGCGGGGGACGAGCAGTACTTC. The encoded protein is CSVAPDKAGDEQYF.

The chain carries TRBV6-2 or TRBV6-3 and TRBJ2-7; D gene ambiguous. Deletions cut 5 bases from V and 0 bases from J, with 11 bases between. The germline V gene encodes CDR1 MNHEY and CDR2 SVGEGT. This CDR3 is 14 amino acids long. This chain's CDR3 is CASSIEESSYEQYF. DNA of the CDR3: TGTGCCAGCAGTATCGAAGAGAGCTCCTACGAGCAGTACTTC.

This clone is a singleton in its sample. The chain has TRBV2 and TRBJ1-2; maybe TRBD1 (5 bases). The V end lost 4 bases, the J end lost 4 bases, and 10 bases lay between the germline ends. Germline lookup yields CDR1 SNHLY and CDR2 FYNNEI. The CDR3 totals 13 residues. CDR3 loop: CASSGQLLYGYTF. CDR3 sequence (DNA): TGTGCCAGCAGTGGACAGTTACTCTATGGCTACACCTTC. Full variable domain (outside the CDR3, taken from reference TRBV2 and TRBJ1-2): EPEVTQTPSHQVTQMGQEVILRCVPISNHLYFYWYRQILGQKVEFLVSFYNNEISEKSEIFDDQFSVERPDGSNFTLKIRSTKLEDSAMYFCASSGQLLYGYTFGSGTRLTVV.

V and J are TRBV12-3 or TRBV12-4 and TRBJ1-2, with unresolved D. The length of the CDR3 is 12 residues. V was clipped by 5 bases and J by 4 bases, with 8 bases between them. The CDR3 DNA reads TGTGCCAGCAGTAGTGAGTTCTATGGCTACACCTTC. It encodes CASSSEFYGYTF.

The chain has TRBV27 and TRBJ1-3; D is unclear. The CDR3 runs to 9 residues. Per the germline V gene, CDR1 is MNHEY and CDR2 is SMNVEV (reference sequence). The CDR3 protein is CPGGNTIYF. CDR3 DNA: TGTCCCGGTGGAAACACCATATATTTT.